These 2 T cell receptor beta chains were all obtained from the same sample, sequenced in a study of blood T cell repertoires in COVID-19. The table came from immunoSEQ multiplex PCR; TCRdb's copy has only in-frame clones and leaves some out. The sample includes 300,000 to 400,000 clones, roughly 90% of them seen just once. Sequencing was done on a sample of PBMCs or T cells enriched from blood (not recorded which). These TCRs come from a woman between 25 and 40 years old with acute COVID-19.

In this sample, this clone turned up once. This rearrangement joins TRBV2 to TRBJ1-2; the D gene is possibly TRBD1 (6 bases). Per the germline V gene, CDR1 is SNHLY and CDR2 is FYNNEI. The V gene lost 8 bases and the J gene lost 6 bases, with 10 bases spanning the gap. The CDR3 is 11 amino acids. CDR3 residues: CASDRIDGYTF. For the CDR3, the DNA is TGTGCCAGCGACAGGATCGATGGCTACACCTTC.

The genes are TRBV5-1 and TRBJ1-1, with 8 bases fitting TRBD1. Germline V CDR1 and CDR2: SGHRS, YFSETQ. The CDR3 consists of 14 residues. V was pared by 0 bases and J by 7 bases, with 5 bases of the junction left unmatched. CDR3 sequence: CASSLGTGQGEAFF. The CDR3 nucleotides are TGCGCCAGCAGCTTGGGGACAGGGCAAGGTGAAGCTTTCTTT.